This TCR beta chain was captured in a study of PD-1 blockade in mismatch repair-deficient tumors (dated by TCRdb to about 2017). Turning to the overall study: Between late 2013 and September 2016, the trial enrolled about 93 consecutive patients with 11 to 12 mismatch repair-deficient cancer types, every one of whom had been previously treated and was progressing. Tumor-associated T cell clones were tracked in the peripheral blood of patients responding to PD-1 blockade by deep sequencing of TCR CDR3 regions. On the study overall, not on this receptor specifically: Tumor-resident clones, often undetectable in blood before treatment, expanded rapidly after pembrolizumab and then contracted, generally before radiologic responses.

The receptor library was made with the immunoSEQ multiplex PCR assay. TCRdb took this table from immuneACCESS and kept in-frame rearrangements with V and J called. Such tables lack part of the clones; where checked against another copy, unresolved V genes explain under half of the gap, and the rest is unexplained. This sample gives roughly 84,000 clones in total; about 84% of them show up just once. Under 3% of the sample is taken by the ten largest. The time point label for this specimen denotes: peripheral blood 12 weeks after first pembrolizumab dose. For each enrolled patient, mismatch repair deficiency was established using either polymerase chain reaction or immunohistochemistry. A few patients who responded to pembrolizumab therapy underwent TCR sequencing. The phase II trial prospectively evaluated PD-1 blockade with pembrolizumab in advanced mismatch repair-deficient cancers, independent of tissue of origin. Peripheral blood T cell samples were collected serially, before PD-1 blockade began and at several time points afterward. Blood sampling times were expressed in weeks after the first pembrolizumab dose.

Comments on this clone: Its antigen target is currently unknown. No base quality values were provided; no much bigger clone lies one nucleotide off.

The CDR3 has 15 amino acids, counting the end cysteine and phenylalanine. Of the read, only the CDR3 DNA is kept; its 45 bases are in frame from base 1. A distance of 16 bases separates the germline ends of V and J, which lose 4 bases and 2 bases respectively. The germline V gene (reference sequence) supplies CDR1 SGHNT and CDR2 YYREEE. The rearrangement joined TRBV5-4 to TRBJ2-7, with the D gene uncertain. The input for sequencing was peripheral blood, taken 12 weeks after starting pembrolizumab. The clonotype originates from an adult with mismatch repair-deficient cancer. The CDR3 reads CASSLGQAATYEQYF. The DNA sequence reads TGTGCCAGCAGCCTTGGCCAGGCGGCCACCTACGAGCAGTACTTC.